These 11 T cell receptor beta chains came from one sample sequenced in a study of T cell responses to AZD1222 COVID-19 vaccine. Assay used: immunoSEQ multiplex PCR; TCRdb lists only in-frame clones, some missing. The repertoire has about 140,000 clones, roughly nine tenths of them found once; the top ten carry over 1%. The sequenced sample was peripheral blood, obtained 28 days after the second AZD1222 dose. The receptor source for this set is an adult who received the AZD1222 COVID-19 vaccine.

The V and J genes are TRBV9 and TRBJ2-1; 12 bases are a match to TRBD2. The germline V gene has CDR1 SGDLS and CDR2 YYNGEE. V lost 4 bases, J lost 0 bases, and 8 bases stayed unmatched. The CDR3 consists of 18 residues. The DNA for the CDR3 is TGTGCCAGCAGCCGGACTAGCGGGAAGGGGTTCTCCTACAATGAGCAGTTCTTC. Protein: CASSRTSGKGFSYNEQFF.

The chain joins TRBV24-1 to TRBJ2-2, with a weak D call TRBD1 (7 bases). The V gene lost 9 bases and the J gene lost 0 bases, with 13 bases spanning the gap. The germline V gene encodes CDR1 KGHDR and CDR2 SFDVKD. CDR3 length: 15 amino acids. CDR3 protein: CATRQGGSNTGELFF. CDR3 DNA: TGTGCCACCCGGCAGGGGGGTTCGAACACCGGGGAGCTGTTTTTT.

The chain combines TRBV4-1 with TRBJ2-7; TRBD2 might be the D (6 bases). Germline-derived CDR1 and CDR2 are MGHRA and YSYEKL. Trimming pared 0 bases from V and 10 bases from J, leaving 16 bases between. CDR3 length: 14 amino acids. The CDR3 sequence is CASSQERTSFDQYF. CDR3 sequence (DNA): TGCGCCAGCAGCCAAGAGAGAACTAGCTTTGATCAGTACTTC.

V and J are TRBV6-1 and TRBJ1-3; D may be TRBD1 (6 bases). V was cut by 0 bases and J by 4 bases, with 10 bases left in between. The CDR3 is 15 residues long. CDR1 is MNHNS and CDR2 is SASEGT in the germline V gene. Written as DNA, the CDR3 is TGTGCCAGCAGTGAAGCATTGGGGGCCGGAAACACCATATATTTT. This codes for CASSEALGAGNTIYF.

The rearrangement joins TRBV5-4 to TRBJ2-7; 7 nucleotides line up with TRBD2. The CDR3 covers 18 residues. Germline CDR1 reads SGHNT; CDR2 reads YYREEE (reference sequence). The V gene end was trimmed by 4 bases and the J gene end by 5 bases; junction bases not matched to a gene: 21. The CDR3 nucleotides read TGTGCCAGCAGCCTTCAAGCGGGAAACAGGTCCCCCCGGCACGAGCAGTACTTC. This translates into CASSLQAGNRSPRHEQYF.

The rearrangement uses TRBV5-4 and TRBJ2-2; possible D gene TRBD1, 6 bases. The germline gives CDR1 SGHNT, CDR2 YYREEE (reference sequence). This CDR3 is 17 amino acids long. V was trimmed by 0 bases and J by 2 bases, leaving 14 bases between them. The CDR3 DNA reads as TGTGCCAGCAGCTTGGCGGCAGGGGCACCCAACACCGGGGAGCTGTTTTTT. It codes for CASSLAAGAPNTGELFF.

The chain employs TRBV6-2 or TRBV6-3 and TRBJ2-7; D assignment may be TRBD1 or TRBD2 (5 bases each). V was clipped by 2 bases and J by 5 bases, with 13 bases between them. The CDR3 covers 14 residues. Germline loops: CDR1 MNHEY, CDR2 SVGEGT. For the CDR3, the DNA is TGTGCCAGCAGTTACCTCTGGGGGTCGGACGAGCAGTACTTC. Its translation: CASSYLWGSDEQYF.

The chain has TRBV6-2 or TRBV6-3 and TRBJ1-1; 8 positions agree with TRBD1. With V trimmed by 5 bases and J by 4 bases, 6 bases remained unmatched. The CDR3 totals 14 residues. Germline assignment: CDR1 MNHEY and CDR2 SVGEGT. CDR3 nucleotide sequence: TGTGCCAGCAGTCTTTGGACAGGGACCACTGAAGCTTTCTTT. This translates into CASSLWTGTTEAFF.

This sequence joins TRBV7-2 and TRBJ1-3; no firm D call. The CDR3 runs to 17 residues. The V end was cut by 1 base, the J end by 0 bases, with 13 bases between. Looked up from germline, CDR1 is SGHTA and CDR2 is FQGNSA. CDR3 sequence: CASSLVPPGNSGNTIYF. The DNA of the CDR3 is TGTGCCAGCAGCTTAGTCCCCCCTGGTAACTCTGGAAACACCATATATTTT.

This chain uses TRBV13 with TRBJ2-2; 9 nucleotides line up with TRBD1. Germline lookup yields CDR1 PRHDT and CDR2 FYEKMQ (reference sequence). Trimming cost V 5 bases and J 3 bases; bases outside gene matches: 4. This CDR3 comprises 15 residues. CDR3 loop: CASSTRDRDTGELFF. CDR3 DNA: TGTGCCAGCAGCACCCGGGACAGGGACACCGGGGAGCTGTTTTTT.

This clone was seen a single time. V usage is TRBV7-6 and J usage is TRBJ2-7; TRBD2 is a possible D gene (6 bases). The CDR3 totals 12 residues. With 5 bases removed from V and 6 bases from J, the gap between germline ends came to 11 bases. The germline gives CDR1 SGHVS, CDR2 FNYEAQ. CDR3 in amino acids: CASSRAGFEQYF. The CDR3 DNA reads TGTGCCAGCAGCCGAGCGGGTTTCGAGCAGTACTTC.